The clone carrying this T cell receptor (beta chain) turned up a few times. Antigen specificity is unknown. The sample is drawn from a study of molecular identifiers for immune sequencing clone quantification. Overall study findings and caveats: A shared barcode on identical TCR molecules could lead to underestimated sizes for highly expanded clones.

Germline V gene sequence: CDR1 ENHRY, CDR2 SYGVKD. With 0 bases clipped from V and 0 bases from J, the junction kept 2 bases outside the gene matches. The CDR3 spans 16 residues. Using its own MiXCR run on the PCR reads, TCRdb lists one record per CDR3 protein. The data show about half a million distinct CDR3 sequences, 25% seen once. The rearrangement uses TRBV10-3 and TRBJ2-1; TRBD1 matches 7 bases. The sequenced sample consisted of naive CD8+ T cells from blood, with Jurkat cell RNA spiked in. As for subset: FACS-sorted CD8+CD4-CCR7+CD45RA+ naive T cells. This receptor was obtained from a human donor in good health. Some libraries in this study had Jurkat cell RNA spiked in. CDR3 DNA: TGTGCCATCAGTGAGTCGGCAGGGGGCTCCTACAATGAGCAGTTCTTC. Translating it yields CAISESAGGSYNEQFF.